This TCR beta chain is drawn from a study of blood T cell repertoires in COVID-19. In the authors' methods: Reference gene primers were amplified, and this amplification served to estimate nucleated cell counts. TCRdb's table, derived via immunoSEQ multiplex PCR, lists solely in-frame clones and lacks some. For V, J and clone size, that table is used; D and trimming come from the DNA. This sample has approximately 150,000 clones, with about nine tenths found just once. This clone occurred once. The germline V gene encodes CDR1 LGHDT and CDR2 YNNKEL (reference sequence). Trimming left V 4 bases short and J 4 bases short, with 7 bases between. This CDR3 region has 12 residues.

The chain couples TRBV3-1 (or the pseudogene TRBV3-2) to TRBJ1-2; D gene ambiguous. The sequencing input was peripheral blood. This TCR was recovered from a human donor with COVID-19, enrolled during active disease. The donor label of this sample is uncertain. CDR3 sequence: CASSLRFYGYTF. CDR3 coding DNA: TGTGCCAGCAGCCTGAGGTTCTATGGCTACACCTTC.